Listed below are T cell receptor beta chains from one sample, sequenced in a study of metastatic and nonmetastatic thyroid tumors. With MiXCR, TCRdb reprocessed the PCR reads. The repertoire includes around 34,000 clones, about 29% of them detected once, and about 7.2% sits in the top ten. The sequenced sample consisted of blood. These receptors were taken from a female donor with papillary thyroid cancer or a benign thyroid nodule (not recorded which). Some clones in this sample may be carry-over from other donors' samples. The CDR3 runs from the conserved cysteine through the conserved F or W. Each record gives: V gene, clone size, CDR3 length, D gene, J gene, CDR3 DNA, CDR3 protein. The D gene is left open where the match is weak. The size of a clone is reported for some rows only, either as once, few or many, or as a class for expanded clones.

TRBV4-1	.	15	TRBD1	TRBJ1-6	TGCTCCAGCATCCAGGGGGCCGTCTATAATTCACCCCTCCACTTT	CSSIQGAVYNSPLHF
TRBV5-5	many	14	TRBD2	TRBJ2-1	TGTGCCAGCAGCAAACCCGGGACTAAGGATGAGCAGTTCTTC	CASSKPGTKDEQFF
TRBV9	.	14	TRBD2	TRBJ2-7	TGTGCCAGCAGCGTAGCGGGGCGGGGGTACGAGCAGTACTTC	CASSVAGRGYEQYF
TRBV20-1	.	12	.	TRBJ1-5	TGCAGTGCTAGGGAAGGCAATAAGCCCCAGCATTTT	CSAREGNKPQHF
TRBV28	many	14	.	TRBJ2-2	TGTGCCAGCAGTATCGGAGTAGGTACCGGGGAGCTGTTTTTT	CASSIGVGTGELFF
TRBV5-1	.	15	TRBD2	TRBJ2-3	TGCGCCAGCAGCTGGAGCGGGGGTAGCACAGATACGCAGTATTTT	CASSWSGGSTDTQYF
TRBV11-2	many	12	.	TRBJ2-5	TGTGCCAGCAGCTTAGGATGGGAGACCCAGTACTTC	CASSLGWETQYF
TRBV27	many	12	.	TRBJ1-2	TGTGCCAGCACTACCGGGGGACGGGGCTACACCTTC	CASTTGGRGYTF
TRBV7-6	many	13	.	TRBJ2-1	TGTGCCAGCAAGGGAACGAGTGGGCCTGAGCAGTTCTTC	CASKGTSGPEQFF
TRBV6-1	medium-sized	14	.	TRBJ2-2	TGTGCCAGCATCTGGACCGCGAACACCGGGGAGCTGTTTTTT	CASIWTANTGELFF
TRBV12-3/TRBV12-4	.	12	.	TRBJ1-1	TGTGCCAGCAGTTCGCGACTGGGTGAAGCTTTCTTT	CASSSRLGEAFF
TRBV6-1	.	12	.	TRBJ2-2	TGTGCCAGCAGACGAGTCCCACGGGAGCCGTTTTTT	CASRRVPREPFF
TRBV19	.	11	.	TRBJ1-2	TGTGCCAGCACCTCGTCGTATGGCTACACCTTC	CASTSSYGYTF
TRBV18	.	14	.	TRBJ2-1	TGTGCCAGGTCAGGGCTGGGGGCTAACAATGAGCAGTTCTTC	CARSGLGANNEQFF
TRBV6-1	medium-sized	13	.	TRBJ2-5	TGTGCCAGCAGTGGACAGTACCAAGAGACCCAGTACTTC	CASSGQYQETQYF
TRBV27	.	15	TRBD1	TRBJ1-2	TGTGCCAGCAGGGGGGGGACAGGGTTGTCGGGTGGCTACACCTTC	CASRGGTGLSGGYTF
TRBV2	.	15	.	TRBJ2-7	TGTGCCAGCAGTGAAACGGGAGCCGACCTATGTGAGCAGTACTTC	CASSETGADLCEQYF
TRBV28	many	13	.	TRBJ2-2	TGTGCCAGCAGGACAGAGCACACCGGGGAGCTGTTTTTT	CASRTEHTGELFF
TRBV20-1	.	15	.	TRBJ1-1	TGCAGTGCCCCCGGGGAGGGTGGTGTGAACACTGAAGCTTTCTTT	CSAPGEGGVNTEAFF
TRBV6-1	.	14	.	TRBJ1-6	TGTGCCAGCACCCTGGGACGGTGGGATTCACCCCTCCACTTT	CASTLGRWDSPLHF
TRBV18	medium-sized	15	.	TRBJ2-2	TGTGCCAGCTCACCACGGGGGGCCCACACCGGGGAGCTGTTTTTT	CASSPRGAHTGELFF
TRBV12-3/TRBV12-4	few	13	.	TRBJ2-7	TGTGCCAGCAGTTTGGGGCCGGCCTACGAGCAGTACTTC	CASSLGPAYEQYF
TRBV20-1	medium-sized	14	.	TRBJ1-1	TGCAGTGCTGTGGGGGTGGAGGGGAACACTGAAGCTTTCTTT	CSAVGVEGNTEAFF
TRBV7-3	many	15	TRBD1	TRBJ1-3	TGTGCCAGCAGCTTTGAGAGGGGGCCTGGAAACACCATATATTTT	CASSFERGPGNTIYF